One and the same sample provided the 23 T cell receptor beta chains below, sequenced in a study of T cells in women clearing cervical HPV infection. Produced via immunoSEQ multiplex PCR; TCRdb's table is partial and in-frame only. The sample spans approximately 22,000 clones; the ten largest clones claim about 8.8%. Sequencing input: blood buffy coat. All receptors come from a woman aged 18-70 years with a cervical HPV16 infection that either progressed to CIN3+ or cleared (not recorded which).

Regarding this clone: Sequencing ends 3 residues short of the CDR3 end; the germline J gene provides the rest. The chain links TRBV30 to TRBJ2-5; D uncertain. Germline V gene sequence: CDR1 GTSNPN, CDR2 SVGIG (reference sequence). The CDR3 contains 12 residues. The germline V and J ends were trimmed by 3 bases and 7 bases, with 12 bases remaining between them. The part of the CDR3 DNA that was read is TGTGCCTGGAGCGCGAAAGAATTGACC. Encoded protein: CAWSAKELT. The CDR3, in full, reads CAWSAKELTQYF. Based on the CDR3 plus reference TRBV30 and TRBJ2-5, the full variable domain is SQTIHQWPATLVQPVGSPLSLECTVEGTSNPNLYWYRQAAGRGLQLLFYSVGIGQISSEVPQNLSASRPQDRQFILSSKKLLLSDSGFYLCAWSAKELTQYFGPGTRLLVL.

The sequenced CDR3 bases are TGTGCCAGCAGTGAAAGCGGGGCTGGGGTCGGGCAGCCC. Translating it yields CASSESGAGVGQP. The full-length CDR3 reads as CASSESGAGVGQPQHF. The chain has TRBV2 and TRBJ1-5, with a weak D call TRBD1 (5 bases). The CDR3 end lies 3 residues beyond the end of the read and is filled in from the germline J gene. This CDR3 spans 16 amino acids. Trimming removed 2 bases at V and 7 bases at J, with 18 bases between. Per germline, CDR1 SNHLY and CDR2 FYNNEI. Full variable domain (outside the CDR3, taken from reference TRBV2 and TRBJ1-5): EPEVTQTPSHQVTQMGQEVILRCVPISNHLYFYWYRQILGQKVEFLVSFYNNEISEKSEIFDDQFSVERPDGSNFTLKIRSTKLEDSAMYFCASSESGAGVGQPQHFGDGTRLSIL.

As concerns this clone: The read terminates 3 residues ahead of where the CDR3 ends, so the germline J gene completes it. The chain has TRBV7-9 and TRBJ2-3; tentatively, D is TRBD2 (5 bases). The V and J ends lost 4 bases and 5 bases respectively, with 7 bases between them. The CDR3 spans 12 residues. Germline values: CDR1 SEHNR, CDR2 FQNEAQ (reference sequence). CDR3 amino acids: CASSSEGDTQYF. The CDR3 DNA, read in part, is TGTGCCAGCAGCTCCGAGGGAGATACG.

With respect to this clone: The read comes to an end 3 residues before the CDR3 does, leaving the germline J gene to fill in the end. The chain combines TRBV6-1 with TRBJ2-1; D gene unclear. This CDR3 contains 12 residues. The V and J ends lost 3 bases and 6 bases respectively, with 6 bases between them. CDR1 and CDR2 from the germline V gene are MNHNS and SASEGT. The covered CDR3 bases are TGTGCCAGCAGTGATCTCGGCAATGAG. Protein sequence: CASSDLGNE. The whole CDR3 is CASSDLGNEQFF.

With regard to this clone: Read coverage stops 3 residues before the CDR3 terminus; the germline J gene supplies the remainder. The V gene is TRBV5-1, the J gene TRBJ1-1; D may be TRBD1 (6 bases). Trimming took 0 bases from V and 4 from J, leaving 16 bases between them. The CDR3 runs 16 residues. Germline V gene sequence: CDR1 SGHRS, CDR2 YFSETQ. The part of the CDR3 DNA that was read is TGCGCCAGCAGCTTGGCGACAGGATCCGGTGGCACTGAA. Encoded protein: CASSLATGSGGTE. In full, the CDR3 reads CASSLATGSGGTEAFF.

Comment on this clone: The read terminates 3 residues before the CDR3 end, so the remaining end is supplied by the germline J gene. The chain couples TRBV9 to TRBJ2-1; perhaps TRBD2 as D (5 bases). CDR3 length equals 15 residues. Germline V gives CDR1 SGDLS, CDR2 YYNGEE. V was pared by 3 bases and J by 5 bases, with 15 bases between. The CDR3 sequence: CASSADFVVNNEQFF. The covered CDR3 bases are TGTGCCAGCAGCGCGGACTTCGTTGTTAACAATGAG.

As to this clone: The read finishes 3 residues shy of the CDR3 end, and the germline J gene is used to complete it. The chain recombines TRBV2 with TRBJ2-5, with 12 bases matching TRBD2. The CDR3 has 15 residues. Trimming took 2 bases from V and 4 from J; bases not matched to a gene: 2. Germline V gene data show CDR1 as SNHLY and CDR2 as FYNNEI. The sequenced part of the CDR3 DNA is TGTGCCAGCAGTGAAACGGGACTAGCGGGAGAGACC. This gives the protein CASSETGLAGET. The whole CDR3 reads CASSETGLAGETQYF.

On this clone: The CDR3 end falls 3 residues outside the read, so it is completed with the germline J gene. The V call is TRBV30, the J call TRBJ1-6; D unresolved. CDR3 size: 13 residues. CDR1 is GTSNPN, CDR2 SVGIG, per germline (reference sequence). V lost 0 bases to trimming and J lost 9 bases, with 9 bases between them. The chain's CDR3 is CAWSVQRGSPLHF. The part of the CDR3 DNA that was read is TGTGCCTGGAGTGTCCAACGGGGTTCACCC.

As concerns this clone: Read data end 3 residues before the CDR3 end; the end is taken from the germline J gene. V is TRBV14 and J is TRBJ1-1, with D possibly TRBD1 on 5 matching bases. V shed 1 base and J shed 1 base, with 16 bases lying between them. The CDR3 spans 17 residues. Germline CDR1 and CDR2: SGHDN and FVKESK. The CDR3 DNA, read in part, is TGTGCCAGCAGCCAAGCCTCGGGACTGCGTCGGAACACTGAA. Amino acids: CASSQASGLRRNTE. The whole CDR3 reads CASSQASGLRRNTEAFF.

Worth noting for this clone: With the read ending 3 residues before the CDR3 end, the germline J gene is used to fill in that end. This chain links TRBV28 with TRBJ2-1; 7 bases are shared with TRBD1. CDR3 length: 15 residues. Germline-derived CDR1 and CDR2 are MDHEN and SYDVKM. The V segment lost 6 bases and the J segment 0 bases; nucleotides outside the gene matches: 5. The CDR3 sequence: CASRGGGRSYNEQFF. CDR3 DNA, as far as it was read: TGTGCCAGCAGAGGGGGCGGACGCTCCTACAATGAG.

Concerning this clone: The read ends 3 residues shy of where the CDR3 ends; the end is completed using the germline J gene. J is TRBJ2-2 and V is TRBV2; 7 nucleotides align to TRBD2. Germline CDR1 and CDR2: SNHLY and FYNNEI. The ends lost 8 bases at V and 5 bases at J; junction bases unmatched: 8. CDR3 size: 14 residues. The CDR3 bases that were read are TGTGCCAGCCACGTCGAGCGGGGAACCGGGGAG. Amino acid sequence: CASHVERGTGE. The whole CDR3 sequence reads CASHVERGTGELFF.

With respect to this clone: The sequenced fragment ends 3 residues before the CDR3 boundary, so the rest is inferred from the germline J gene. This rearrangement joins TRBV5-1 to TRBJ2-2, with TRBD2 matching over 7 bases. The CDR3 is made up of 16 amino acids. The V gene's germline CDR1 is SGHRS and CDR2 YFSETQ. This CDR3 reads CASSLVAGSGANVLFF. CDR3 bases read: TGCGCCAGCAGCTTGGTGGCGGGAAGCGGGGCCAACGTG.

Concerning this clone: The sequence runs out 3 residues before the end of the CDR3; the remainder is reconstructed from the germline J gene. The chain uses TRBV30 and TRBJ1-1; D is ambiguous. This CDR3 region has 12 residues. Germline V lookup: CDR1 GTSNPN, CDR2 SVGIG (reference sequence). The sequenced CDR3 bases are TGTGCCTGGAAGCCTTCGGGGTTCGAA. Residues: CAWKPSGFE. The full-length CDR3 reads as CAWKPSGFEAFF.

Turning to this clone: The read finishes 3 residues shy of the CDR3 end, and the germline J gene is used to complete it. The rearrangement joins TRBV29-1 to TRBJ2-7, with D possibly matching TRBD1 (5 bases). CDR3 size: 13 residues. CDR1 and CDR2 from the germline V gene are SQVTM and ANQGSEA. Trimming shortened V by 5 bases and J by 5 bases, and 16 bases separated the two germline ends. The CDR3 loop reads CSVQGSGENEQYF. The covered CDR3 bases are TGCAGCGTTCAGGGCTCCGGAGAGAACGAG.

Notes on this clone: The read stops 3 residues short of the end of the CDR3; the missing end is completed from the germline J gene. The gene calls are TRBV5-8 and TRBJ1-2; 7 bases map to TRBD1. Germline V lookup: CDR1 SGHTS, CDR2 YDEGEE. Trimming at V came to 5 bases and at J to 0 bases, leaving 7 bases not matched to a gene. This CDR3 contains 15 residues. The CDR3 here is CASSLRDSSNYGYTF. The DNA read from the CDR3 is TGTGCCAGCAGTTTGCGGGACAGCTCTAACTATGGC.

Of note for this clone: Read data end 3 residues before the CDR3 end; the end is taken from the germline J gene. The J gene is TRBJ2-5, the V gene TRBV5-1; weak D call: TRBD1 (7 bases). Trimming left V 2 bases short and J 2 bases short, with 22 bases between. Germline V gives CDR1 SGHRS, CDR2 YFSETQ. The CDR3 runs 18 residues. CDR3 sequence: CASSFSPGGSGLQETQYF. The CDR3 bases that were read are TGCGCCAGCAGCTTCTCCCCAGGGGGTAGCGGACTACAAGAGACC.

Comments on this clone: The read terminates 3 residues ahead of where the CDR3 ends, so the germline J gene completes it. This chain joins TRBV6-1 and TRBJ2-5, with D possibly called TRBD1 or TRBD2 (5 bases each). From germline, CDR1 is MNHNS and CDR2 SASEGT. The CDR3 spans 14 residues. V was pared by 4 bases and J by 5 bases, with 14 bases between. The DNA read from the CDR3 is TGTGCCAGCAGTGGGGGCAGGGAGTGGGAGACC. It codes for CASSGGREWET. The entire CDR3 sequence reads CASSGGREWETQYF.

For this clone: The read terminates 3 residues before the CDR3 end, so the remaining end is supplied by the germline J gene. The rearrangement links TRBV19 to TRBJ1-2; a weak D match, TRBD1 (5 bases). Trimming removed 0 bases at V and 7 bases at J, with 15 bases between. Germline lookup yields CDR1 LNHDA and CDR2 SQIVND (reference sequence). The CDR3 spans 15 residues. Incomplete CDR3 DNA: TGTGCCAGTAGTATAGATCGGAGCAGGGCTGTTGGC. Translated, it gives CASSIDRSRAVG. The whole CDR3 region reads CASSIDRSRAVGYTF.

Note on this clone: Coverage ceases 3 residues before the CDR3 finishes, and the germline J gene fills in the end. The J gene is TRBJ1-2, the V gene TRBV19, with 8 bases that match TRBD1. The germline V gene encodes CDR1 LNHDA and CDR2 SQIVND (reference sequence). V dropped 7 bases and J dropped 2; count of bases not matched to a gene: 3. The CDR3 runs 13 residues. The DNA read from the CDR3 is TGTGCCAGTAACGCAGGGGGCAACTATGGC. Its protein product is CASNAGGNYG. The CDR3 reads in full as CASNAGGNYGYTF.

In terms of frequency, this clone is medium-sized. The read stops 3 residues short of the end of the CDR3; the missing end is completed from the germline J gene. The chain uses TRBV2 and TRBJ1-2; no definite D call. The V gene's germline CDR1 is SNHLY and CDR2 FYNNEI. There are 12 residues in the CDR3. Deletions cut 5 bases from V and 2 bases from J, with 6 bases between. This chain's CDR3 is CASSTENYGYTF. The sequenced part of the CDR3 DNA is TGTGCCAGCAGTACAGAGAACTATGGC.

Worth noting for this clone: From the germline J gene comes the end of the CDR3, since the read stops 3 residues before it. V usage is TRBV18 and J usage is TRBJ1-6; no clear D gene. This CDR3 is built from 13 residues. CDR1 is KGHSH, CDR2 LQKENI, per germline. CDR3 bases read: TGTGCCAGCTCCTTGCGTCGGGGTACATCC. Its translation: CASSLRRGTS. The whole CDR3 sequence is CASSLRRGTSLHF.

As concerns this clone: The sequenced fragment ends 3 residues before the CDR3 boundary, so the rest is inferred from the germline J gene. The J gene is TRBJ1-4, the V gene TRBV19; D may be TRBD1 (5 bases). Germline V gene data show CDR1 as LNHDA and CDR2 as SQIVND (reference sequence). CDR3 length: 15 residues. The V gene lost 7 bases and the J gene lost 4 bases, with 16 bases spanning the gap. The sequenced CDR3 bases are TGTGCCAGTAACCCCGGGGGGTTAGATAATGAAAAA. This sequence encodes CASNPGGLDNEK. The CDR3 reads in full as CASNPGGLDNEKLFF.

CDR3 DNA, as far as it was read: TGTGCCAGCACCGCACAGGGTCACGGCAATCAGCCC. Its translation is CASTAQGHGNQP. The whole CDR3 sequence is CASTAQGHGNQPQHF. The rearrangement links TRBV6-2 or TRBV6-3 to TRBJ1-5, with D maybe TRBD1 (6 bases). The DNA ends 3 residues before the CDR3 does, and the rest of the CDR3 is filled in from the germline J gene. Trimming removed 7 bases at V and 2 bases at J, with 15 bases between. The CDR3 runs 15 residues. CDR1 is MNHEY, CDR2 SVGEGT, per germline.